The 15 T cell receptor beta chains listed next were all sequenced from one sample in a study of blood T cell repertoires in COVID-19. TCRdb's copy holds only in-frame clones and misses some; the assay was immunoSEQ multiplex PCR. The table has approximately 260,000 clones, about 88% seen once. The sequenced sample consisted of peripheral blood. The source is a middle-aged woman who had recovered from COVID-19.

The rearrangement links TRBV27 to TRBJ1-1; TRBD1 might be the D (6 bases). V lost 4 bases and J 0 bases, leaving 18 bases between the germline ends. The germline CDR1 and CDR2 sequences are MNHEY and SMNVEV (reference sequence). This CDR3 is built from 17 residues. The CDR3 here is CASSSQGWGIMNTEAFF. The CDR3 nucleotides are TGTGCCAGCAGTTCACAGGGTTGGGGGATCATGAACACTGAAGCTTTCTTT.

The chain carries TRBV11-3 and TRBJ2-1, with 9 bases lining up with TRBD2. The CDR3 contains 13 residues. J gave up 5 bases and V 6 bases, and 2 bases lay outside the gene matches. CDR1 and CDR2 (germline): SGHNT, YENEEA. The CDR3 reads CASRLAGNNEQFF. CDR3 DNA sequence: TGTGCCAGCAGGCTAGCGGGAAACAATGAGCAGTTCTTC.

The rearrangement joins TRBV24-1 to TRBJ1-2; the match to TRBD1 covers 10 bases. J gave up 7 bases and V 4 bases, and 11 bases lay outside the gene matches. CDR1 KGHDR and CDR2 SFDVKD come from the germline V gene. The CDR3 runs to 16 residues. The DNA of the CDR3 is TGTGCCACCAGTGACGTCCCGGGACAGGGGATCAGTGGCTACACCTTC. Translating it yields CATSDVPGQGISGYTF.

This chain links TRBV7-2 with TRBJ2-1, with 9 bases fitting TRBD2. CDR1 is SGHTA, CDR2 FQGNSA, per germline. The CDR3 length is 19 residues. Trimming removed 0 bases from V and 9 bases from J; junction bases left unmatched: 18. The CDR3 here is CASSLAFPLTSGGLSEQFF. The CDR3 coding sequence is TGTGCCAGCAGCTTAGCTTTCCCCTTGACTAGCGGAGGGTTGAGTGAGCAGTTCTTC.

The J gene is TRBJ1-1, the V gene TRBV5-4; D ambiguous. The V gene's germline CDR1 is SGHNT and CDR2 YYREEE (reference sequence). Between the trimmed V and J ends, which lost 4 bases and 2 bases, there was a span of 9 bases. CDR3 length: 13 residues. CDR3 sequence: CASSQQLNTEAFF. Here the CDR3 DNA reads TGTGCCAGCAGCCAACAGCTTAACACTGAAGCTTTCTTT.

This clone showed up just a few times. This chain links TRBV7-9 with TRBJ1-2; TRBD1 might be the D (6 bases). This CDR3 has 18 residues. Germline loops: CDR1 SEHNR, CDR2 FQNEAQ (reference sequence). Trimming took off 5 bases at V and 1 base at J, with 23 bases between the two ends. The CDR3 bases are TGTGCCAGCAGCCCCCTCGGACCTATGGACAGCTTTAACTATGGCTACACCTTC. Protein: CASSPLGPMDSFNYGYTF. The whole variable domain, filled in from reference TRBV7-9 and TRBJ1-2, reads DTGVSQNPRHKITKRGQNVTFRCDPISEHNRLYWYRQTLGQGPEFLTYFQNEAQLEKSRLLSDRFSAERPKGSFSTLEIQRTEQGDSAMYLCASSPLGPMDSFNYGYTFGSGTRLTVV.

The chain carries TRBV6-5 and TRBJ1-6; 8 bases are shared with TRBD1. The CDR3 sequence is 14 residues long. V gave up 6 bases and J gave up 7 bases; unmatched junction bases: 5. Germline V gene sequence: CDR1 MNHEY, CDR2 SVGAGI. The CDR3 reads CASRQTGENSPLHF. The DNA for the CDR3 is TGTGCCAGCAGGCAGACAGGGGAAAATTCACCCCTCCACTTT.

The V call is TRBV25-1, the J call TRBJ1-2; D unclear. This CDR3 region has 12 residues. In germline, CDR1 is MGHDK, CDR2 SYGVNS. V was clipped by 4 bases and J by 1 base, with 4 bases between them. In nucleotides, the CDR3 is TGTGCCAGCAGTGGCGGTAACTATGGCTACACCTTC. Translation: CASSGGNYGYTF.

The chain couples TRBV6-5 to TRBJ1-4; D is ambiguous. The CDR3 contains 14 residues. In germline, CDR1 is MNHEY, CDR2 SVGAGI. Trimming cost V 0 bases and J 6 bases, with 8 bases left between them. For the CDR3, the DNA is TGTGCCAGCAGTTACTCCCAGTTACATGAAAAACTGTTTTTT. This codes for CASSYSQLHEKLFF.

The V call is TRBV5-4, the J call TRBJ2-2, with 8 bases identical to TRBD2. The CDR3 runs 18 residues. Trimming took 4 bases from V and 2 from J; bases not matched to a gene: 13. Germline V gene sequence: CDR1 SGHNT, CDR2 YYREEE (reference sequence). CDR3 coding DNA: TGTGCCAGCAGCCCTCTTAGAGCGGGAGTGGGAAACACCGGGGAGCTGTTTTTT. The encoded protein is CASSPLRAGVGNTGELFF. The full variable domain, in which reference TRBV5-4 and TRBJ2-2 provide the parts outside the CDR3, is ETGVTQSPTHLIKTRGQQVTLRCSSQSGHNTVSWYQQALGQGPQFIFQYYREEENGRGNFPPRFSGLQFPNYSSELNVNALELDDSALYLCASSPLRAGVGNTGELFFGEGSRLTVL.

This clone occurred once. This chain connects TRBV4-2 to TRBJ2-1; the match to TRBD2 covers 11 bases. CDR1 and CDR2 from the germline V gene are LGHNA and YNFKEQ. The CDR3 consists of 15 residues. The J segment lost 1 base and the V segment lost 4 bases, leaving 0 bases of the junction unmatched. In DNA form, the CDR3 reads TGTGCCAGCAGCCGGACTAGCGGGTCCTACAATGAGCAGTTCTTC. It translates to CASSRTSGSYNEQFF.

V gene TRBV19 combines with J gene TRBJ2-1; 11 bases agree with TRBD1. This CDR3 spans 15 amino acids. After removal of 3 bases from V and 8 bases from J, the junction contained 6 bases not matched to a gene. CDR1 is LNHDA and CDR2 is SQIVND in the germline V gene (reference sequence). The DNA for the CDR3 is TGTGCCAGTAGTATCCGGGACAGGGGGGTCGATGAGCAGTTCTTC. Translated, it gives CASSIRDRGVDEQFF.

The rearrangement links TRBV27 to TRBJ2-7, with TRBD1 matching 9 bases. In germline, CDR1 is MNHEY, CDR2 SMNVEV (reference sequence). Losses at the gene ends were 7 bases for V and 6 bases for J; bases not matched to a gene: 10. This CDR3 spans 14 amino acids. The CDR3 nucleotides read TGTGCCAGCATCGACGGGACAGGGCTTGGCGAGCAGTACTTC. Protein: CASIDGTGLGEQYF.

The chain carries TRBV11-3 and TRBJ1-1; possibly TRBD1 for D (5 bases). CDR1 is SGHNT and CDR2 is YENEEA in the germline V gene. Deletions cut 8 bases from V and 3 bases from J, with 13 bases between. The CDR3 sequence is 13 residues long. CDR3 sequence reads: CASSRGRYTEAFF. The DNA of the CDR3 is TGTGCCAGCTCTAGGGGCCGCTACACTGAAGCTTTCTTT. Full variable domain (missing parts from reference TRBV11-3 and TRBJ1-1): EAGVVQSPRYKIIEKKQPVAFWCNPISGHNTLYWYLQNLGQGPELLIRYENEEAVDDSQLPKDRFSAERLKGVDSTLKIQPAELGDSAVYLCASSRGRYTEAFFGQGTRLTVV.

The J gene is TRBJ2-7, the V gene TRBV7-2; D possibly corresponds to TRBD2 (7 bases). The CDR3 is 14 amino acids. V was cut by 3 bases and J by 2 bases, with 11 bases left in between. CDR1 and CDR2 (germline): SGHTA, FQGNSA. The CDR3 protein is CASSFGGPTYEQYF. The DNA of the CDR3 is TGTGCCAGCAGCTTCGGGGGGCCGACCTACGAGCAGTACTTC. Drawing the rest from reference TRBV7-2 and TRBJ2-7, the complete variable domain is GAGVSQSPSNKVTEKGKDVELRCDPISGHTALYWYRQSLGQGLEFLIYFQGNSAPDKSGLPSDRFSAERTGGSVSTLTIQRTQQEDSAVYLCASSFGGPTYEQYFGPGTRLTVT.